Following are 7 T cell receptor beta chains from one sample sequenced in a study of CD8 T cells in Susac syndrome. Random-hexamer reverse transcription was applied to roughly 0.5 to 1 ug RNA. In TCRdb, the immunoSEQ multiplex PCR reads were re-called with MiXCR into one record per CDR3 protein. The profile shows around 170,000 distinct CDR3 sequences, approximately 95% of them singletons. Sample: CD8+ T cells from PBMCs. Every receptor here comes from a human donor with Susac syndrome.

The rearrangement links TRBV15 to TRBJ1-5; 7 nucleotides line up with TRBD1. V shed 8 bases, J shed 5 bases, and the junction held 9 bases outside the gene matches. CDR3 length: 14 residues. CDR1 LNHNV and CDR2 YYDKDF come from the germline V gene (reference sequence). The CDR3 spells CATQDRRGYQPQHF. The CDR3 coding sequence is TGTGCCACCCAGGACAGGAGGGGATATCAGCCCCAGCATTTT.

V gene TRBV7-9 combines with J gene TRBJ2-7; D may be TRBD2 (6 bases). CDR1 SEHNR and CDR2 FQNEAQ come from the germline V gene (reference sequence). The CDR3 extends over 16 amino acids. V lost 4 bases, J lost 4 bases, and 20 bases lay in between. The CDR3 is CASSSHTGDGMYEQYF. CDR3 nucleotide sequence: TGTGCCAGCAGCTCGCATACGGGAGATGGTATGTACGAGCAGTACTTC.

The chain carries TRBV7-9 and TRBJ1-1; no clear D gene. V was shortened by 5 bases and J by 0 bases, with 13 bases between the two germline ends. From germline, CDR1 is SEHNR and CDR2 FQNEAQ (reference sequence). CDR3 size: 15 residues. CDR3 residues: CASSARRDLNTEAFF. The DNA for the CDR3 is TGTGCCAGCAGCGCCCGGAGAGATTTGAACACTGAAGCTTTCTTT. Together with reference TRBV7-9 and TRBJ1-1, the CDR3 gives the full variable domain: DTGVSQNPRHKITKRGQNVTFRCDPISEHNRLYWYRQTLGQGPEFLTYFQNEAQLEKSRLLSDRFSAERPKGSFSTLEIQRTEQGDSAMYLCASSARRDLNTEAFFGQGTRLTVV.

In DNA, the CDR3 is TGCAGTGCTAGAGAGGGGACAGCAACTAATGAAAAACTGTTTTTT. Its translation: CSAREGTATNEKLFF. This chain connects TRBV20-1 to TRBJ1-4; 7 bases are shared with TRBD1. The junction had 1 base not matched to a gene; V was cut back by 0 bases and J by 0 bases. CDR1 is DFQATT, CDR2 SNEGSKA, per germline (reference sequence). The CDR3 runs 15 residues.

The gene calls are TRBV5-6 and TRBJ1-1, with TRBD1 as a possible D gene (6 bases). The CDR3 is 14 amino acids. V shed 2 bases and J shed 5 bases, with 13 bases lying between them. CDR1 SGHDT and CDR2 YYEEEE come from the germline V gene. CDR3 DNA: TGTGCCAGCAGCTTTCCGCAGGGGATGACTGAAGCTTTCTTT. Translating gives CASSFPQGMTEAFF.

The chain links TRBV7-2 to TRBJ2-1, with D hard to call. The CDR3 has 14 amino acids. Germline-derived CDR1 and CDR2 are SGHTA and FQGNSA. V lost 1 base to trimming and J lost 5 bases, with 9 bases between them. For the CDR3, the DNA is TGTGCCAGCAGCTTAGTTGGCCGCGACAATGAGCAGTTCTTC. Translation gives CASSLVGRDNEQFF.

The V and J genes are TRBV20-1 and TRBJ2-2, with D possibly TRBD2 on 7 matching bases. The germline V and J ends were trimmed by 6 bases and 3 bases, with 17 bases remaining between them. The CDR3 has 15 residues. Germline V lookup: CDR1 DFQATT, CDR2 SNEGSKA (reference sequence). The CDR3 region has the DNA TGCAGTGCGATAGGGGGGGCCGCTTACACCGGGGAGCTGTTTTTT. Protein: CSAIGGAAYTGELFF.